The next 7 T cell receptor beta chains were all read from a single sample in a study of cytomegalovirus exposure and HLA in healthy donors. The assay was immunoSEQ multiplex PCR, and TCRdb's table has in-frame clones only and misses some. The sample records roughly 170,000 clones, about 86% being singletons. The specimen sequenced was PBMCs. The receptor source for this set is a young woman in good health and CMV-seropositive.

This clone was counted once. The chain recombines TRBV6-5 with TRBJ1-5, with a possible D match to TRBD1 (6 bases). V shed 5 bases and J shed 9 bases, with 14 bases lying between them. The CDR3 is made up of 13 amino acids. Looked up from germline, CDR1 is MNHEY and CDR2 is SVGAGI. The CDR3 DNA is TGTGCCAGCAGTACCGACGGGACATCGCCCCAGCATTTT. It translates to CASSTDGTSPQHF.

As regards this clone: The junction shows a germline mismatch at one end, possibly a read error. This sequence joins TRBV2 and TRBJ1-2; 7 bases fit TRBD1. Germline V gene sequence: CDR1 SNHLY, CDR2 FYNNEI. The CDR3 covers 15 residues. The DNA for the CDR3 is TGTGCCCGCAGCGCGGGGGGAGGGGGCTACTATGGCTACACCTTC. It yields the protein CARSAGGGGYYGYTF. The entire variable domain, with the rest obtained from reference TRBV2 and TRBJ1-2, is as follows: EPEVTQTPSHQVTQMGQEVILRCVPISNHLYFYWYRQILGQKVEFLVSFYNNEISEKSEIFDDQFSVERPDGSNFTLKIRSTKLEDSAMYFCARSAGGGGYYGYTFGSGTRLTVV.

The genes are TRBV9 and TRBJ2-5; 10 positions agree with TRBD2. The CDR3 totals 17 residues. Germline V CDR1 and CDR2: SGDLS, YYNGEE. V shed 4 bases, J shed 1 base, and the junction held 10 bases outside the gene matches. The CDR3 region is CASSPGLLAGAQETQYF. In DNA form, the CDR3 reads TGTGCCAGCAGCCCGGGGCTTCTAGCGGGGGCCCAAGAGACCCAGTACTTC. The complete variable domain, with remaining parts taken from reference TRBV9 and TRBJ2-5, reads DSGVTQTPKHLITATGQRVTLRCSPRSGDLSVYWYQQSLDQGLQFLIQYYNGEERAKGNILERFSAQQFPDLHSELNLSSLELGDSALYFCASSPGLLAGAQETQYFGPGTRLLVL.

The sample holds one count of this clone. The chain combines TRBV7-8 with TRBJ2-5, with TRBD1 identical over 8 bases. The CDR3 sequence is 14 residues long. V trimming: 4 bases; J trimming: 2 bases; junction bases outside the gene matches: 3. In germline, CDR1 is SGHVS, CDR2 FQNEAQ. CDR3 in DNA: TGTGCCAGCAGCTCAGGGACAGGACAAGAGACCCAGTACTTC. As protein: CASSSGTGQETQYF.

The gene calls are TRBV7-2 and TRBJ1-4; D is ambiguous. Germline lookup yields CDR1 SGHTA and CDR2 FQGNSA. Trimming removed 0 bases at V and 7 bases at J, with 15 bases between. This CDR3 region has 16 residues. As DNA, the CDR3 is TGTGCCAGCAGCTTAGCCTTGGGTGGCGGAAGTGAAAAACTGTTTTTT. Its protein product is CASSLALGGGSEKLFF.

The rearrangement links TRBV21-1 to TRBJ1-6; the table assigns TRBD1, which was not confirmed against the DNA. TRBV21-1 is classified as a pseudogene. The length of the CDR3 is 18 residues. Here the CDR3 reads CASQGQGNPKENNSPLHF. In DNA form, the CDR3 reads TGTGCCAGCCAAGGACAGGGTAATCCCAAGGAGAATAATTCACCCCTCCACTTT.

The chain couples TRBV7-9 to TRBJ1-2, with 10 bases identical to TRBD1. The CDR3 runs 17 residues. Trimming at V came to 1 base and at J to 4 bases, leaving 9 bases not matched to a gene. CDR1 and CDR2 from the germline V gene are SEHNR and FQNEAQ (reference sequence). CDR3: CASSLDHLGQGSYGYTF. The CDR3 nucleotides read TGTGCCAGCAGCTTAGATCATCTGGGACAGGGGTCCTATGGCTACACCTTC.